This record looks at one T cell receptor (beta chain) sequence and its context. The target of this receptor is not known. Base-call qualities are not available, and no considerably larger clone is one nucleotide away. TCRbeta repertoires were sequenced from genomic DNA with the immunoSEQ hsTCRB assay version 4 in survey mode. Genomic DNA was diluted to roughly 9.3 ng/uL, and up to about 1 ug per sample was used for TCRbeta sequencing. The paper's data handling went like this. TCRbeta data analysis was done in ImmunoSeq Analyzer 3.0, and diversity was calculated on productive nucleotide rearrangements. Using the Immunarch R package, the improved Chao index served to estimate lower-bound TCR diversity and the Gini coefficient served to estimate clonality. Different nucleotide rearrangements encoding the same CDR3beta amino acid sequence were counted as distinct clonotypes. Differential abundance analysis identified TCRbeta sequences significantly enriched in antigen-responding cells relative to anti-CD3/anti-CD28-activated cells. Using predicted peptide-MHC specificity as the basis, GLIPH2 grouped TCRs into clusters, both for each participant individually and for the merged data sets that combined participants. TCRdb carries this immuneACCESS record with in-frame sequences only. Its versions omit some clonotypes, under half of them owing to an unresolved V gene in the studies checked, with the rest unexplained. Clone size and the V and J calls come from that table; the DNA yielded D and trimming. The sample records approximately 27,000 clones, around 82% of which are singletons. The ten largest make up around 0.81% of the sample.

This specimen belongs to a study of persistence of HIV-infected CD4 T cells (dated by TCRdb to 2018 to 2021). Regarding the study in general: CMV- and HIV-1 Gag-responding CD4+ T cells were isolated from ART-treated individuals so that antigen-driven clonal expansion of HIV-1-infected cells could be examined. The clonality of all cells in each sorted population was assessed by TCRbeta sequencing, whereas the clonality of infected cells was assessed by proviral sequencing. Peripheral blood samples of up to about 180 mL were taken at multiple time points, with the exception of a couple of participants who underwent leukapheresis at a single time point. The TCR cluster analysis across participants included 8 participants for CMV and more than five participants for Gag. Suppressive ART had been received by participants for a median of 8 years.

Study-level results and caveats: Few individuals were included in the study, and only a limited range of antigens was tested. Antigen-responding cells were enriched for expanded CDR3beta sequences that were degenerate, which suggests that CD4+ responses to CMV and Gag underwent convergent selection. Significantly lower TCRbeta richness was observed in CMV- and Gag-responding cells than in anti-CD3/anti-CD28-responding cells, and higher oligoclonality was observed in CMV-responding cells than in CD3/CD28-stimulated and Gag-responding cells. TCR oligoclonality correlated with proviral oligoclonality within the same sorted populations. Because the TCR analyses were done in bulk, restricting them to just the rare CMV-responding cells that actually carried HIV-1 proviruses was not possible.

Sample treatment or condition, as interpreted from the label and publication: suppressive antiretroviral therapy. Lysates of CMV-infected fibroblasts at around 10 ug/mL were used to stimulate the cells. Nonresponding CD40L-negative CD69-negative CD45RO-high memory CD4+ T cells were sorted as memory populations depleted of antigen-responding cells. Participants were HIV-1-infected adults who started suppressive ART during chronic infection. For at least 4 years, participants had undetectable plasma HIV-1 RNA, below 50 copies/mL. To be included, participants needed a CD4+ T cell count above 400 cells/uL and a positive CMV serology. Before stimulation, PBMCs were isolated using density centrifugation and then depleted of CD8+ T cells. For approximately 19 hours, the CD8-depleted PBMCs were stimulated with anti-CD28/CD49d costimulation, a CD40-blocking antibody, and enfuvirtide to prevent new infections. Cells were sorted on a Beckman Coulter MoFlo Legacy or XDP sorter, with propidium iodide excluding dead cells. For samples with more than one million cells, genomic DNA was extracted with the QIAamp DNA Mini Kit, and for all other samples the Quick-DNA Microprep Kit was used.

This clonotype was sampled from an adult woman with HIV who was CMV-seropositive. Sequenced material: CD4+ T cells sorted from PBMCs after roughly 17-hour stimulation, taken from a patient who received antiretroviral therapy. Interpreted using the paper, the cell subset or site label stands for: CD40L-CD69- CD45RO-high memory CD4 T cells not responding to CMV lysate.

The sequenced DNA: TGTGCCAGCAGCTCCCGACTAGCGACGAACACCGGGGAGCTGTTTTTT. Translated, it gives CASSSRLATNTGELFF. The rearrangement joined TRBV11-3 to TRBJ2-2; TRBD2 aligns with 8 central bases. The germline V end is reduced by 4 bases and the J end by 0 bases; junction bases left unmatched: 4. Inclusive of the bounding cysteine and phenylalanine, the CDR3 is 16 residues long. Only the CDR3 portion is preserved as DNA: 48 bases, with reading frame beginning at the first base. Looking up the germline V gene yields CDR1 SGHNT and CDR2 YENEEA.